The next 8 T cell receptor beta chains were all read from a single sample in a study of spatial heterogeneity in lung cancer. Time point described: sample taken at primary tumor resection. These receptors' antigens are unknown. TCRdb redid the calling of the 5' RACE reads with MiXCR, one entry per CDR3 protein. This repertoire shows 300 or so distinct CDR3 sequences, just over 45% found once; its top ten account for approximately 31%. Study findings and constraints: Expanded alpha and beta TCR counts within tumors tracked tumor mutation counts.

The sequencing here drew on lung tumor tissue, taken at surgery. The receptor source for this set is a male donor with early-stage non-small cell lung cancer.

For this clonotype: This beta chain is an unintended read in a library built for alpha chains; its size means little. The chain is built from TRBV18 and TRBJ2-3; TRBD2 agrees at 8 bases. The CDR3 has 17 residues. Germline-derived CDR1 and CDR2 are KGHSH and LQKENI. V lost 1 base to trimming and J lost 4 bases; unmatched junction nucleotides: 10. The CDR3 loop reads CASSPRSAGGLADTQYF. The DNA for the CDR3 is TGTGCCAGCTCACCACGATCGGCGGGAGGTCTCGCAGATACGCAGTATTTT.

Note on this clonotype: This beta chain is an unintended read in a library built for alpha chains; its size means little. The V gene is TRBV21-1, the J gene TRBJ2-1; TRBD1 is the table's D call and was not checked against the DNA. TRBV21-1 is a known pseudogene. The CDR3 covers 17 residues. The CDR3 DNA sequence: TGTGCCAGCAGCTCAAATTTCCGGGACAGAGAGGGAAATGAGCAGTTCTTC. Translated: CASSSNFRDREGNEQFF.

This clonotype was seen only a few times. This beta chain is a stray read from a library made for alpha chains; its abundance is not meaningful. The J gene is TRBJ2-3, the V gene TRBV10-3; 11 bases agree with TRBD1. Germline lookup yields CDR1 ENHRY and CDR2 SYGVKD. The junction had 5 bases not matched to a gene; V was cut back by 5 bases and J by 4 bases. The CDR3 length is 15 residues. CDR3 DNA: TGTGCCATCAGTCGCGGACAGGGGGCCGCAGATACGCAGTATTTT. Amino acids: CAISRGQGAADTQYF.

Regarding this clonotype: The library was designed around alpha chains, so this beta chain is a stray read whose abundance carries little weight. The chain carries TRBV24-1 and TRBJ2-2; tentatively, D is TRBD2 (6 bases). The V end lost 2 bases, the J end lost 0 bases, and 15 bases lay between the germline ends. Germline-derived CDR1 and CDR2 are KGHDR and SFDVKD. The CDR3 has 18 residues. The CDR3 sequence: CATSDSDYPKANTGELFF. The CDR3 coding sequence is TGTGCCACCAGTGATTCGGACTACCCGAAAGCGAACACCGGGGAGCTGTTTTTT.

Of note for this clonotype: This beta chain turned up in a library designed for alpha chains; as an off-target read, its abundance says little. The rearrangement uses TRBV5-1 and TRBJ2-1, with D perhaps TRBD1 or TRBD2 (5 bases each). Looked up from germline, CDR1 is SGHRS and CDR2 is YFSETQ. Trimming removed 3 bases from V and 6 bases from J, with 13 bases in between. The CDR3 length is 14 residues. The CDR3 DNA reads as TGCGCCAGCAGCTGGGGACCCCCCGTCAATGAGCAGTTCTTC. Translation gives CASSWGPPVNEQFF.

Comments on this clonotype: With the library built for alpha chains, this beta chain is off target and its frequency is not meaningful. The CDR3 DNA reads as TGTGCCAGCAGCCCCCGGCGGGAGAACACCGGGGAGCTGTTTTTT. It yields the protein CASSPRRENTGELFF. The V and J genes are TRBV7-9 and TRBJ2-2; D possibly corresponds to TRBD2 (6 bases). This CDR3 is built from 15 residues. Germline V gene data show CDR1 as SEHNR and CDR2 as FQNEAQ (reference sequence). Deletions cut 5 bases from V and 1 base from J, with 11 bases between.

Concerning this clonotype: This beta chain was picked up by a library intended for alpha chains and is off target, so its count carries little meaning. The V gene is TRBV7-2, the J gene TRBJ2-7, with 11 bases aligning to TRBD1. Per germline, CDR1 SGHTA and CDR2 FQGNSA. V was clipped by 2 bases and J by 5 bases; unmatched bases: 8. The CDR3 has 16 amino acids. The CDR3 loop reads CASSLHGQGAWDEQYF. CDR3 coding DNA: TGTGCCAGCAGCTTACACGGACAGGGGGCGTGGGACGAGCAGTACTTC.

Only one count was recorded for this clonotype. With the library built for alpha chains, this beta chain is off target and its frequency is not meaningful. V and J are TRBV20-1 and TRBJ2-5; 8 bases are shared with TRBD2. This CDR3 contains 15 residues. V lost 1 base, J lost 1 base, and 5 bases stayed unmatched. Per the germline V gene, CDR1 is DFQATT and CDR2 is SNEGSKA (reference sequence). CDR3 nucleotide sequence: TGCAGTGCTAGAGCCCCTAGCGGGCCCCAAGAGACCCAGTACTTC. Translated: CSARAPSGPQETQYF.